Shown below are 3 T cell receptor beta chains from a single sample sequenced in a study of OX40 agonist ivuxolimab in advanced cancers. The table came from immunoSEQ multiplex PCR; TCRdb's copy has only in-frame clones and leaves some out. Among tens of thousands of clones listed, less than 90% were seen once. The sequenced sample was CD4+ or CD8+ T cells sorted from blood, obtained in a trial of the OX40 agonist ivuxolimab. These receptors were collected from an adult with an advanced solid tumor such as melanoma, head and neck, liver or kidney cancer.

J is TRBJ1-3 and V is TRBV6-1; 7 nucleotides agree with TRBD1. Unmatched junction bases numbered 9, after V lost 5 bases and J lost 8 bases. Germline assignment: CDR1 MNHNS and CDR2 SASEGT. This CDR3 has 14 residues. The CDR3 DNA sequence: TGTGCCAGCAGTCTACGAGAGGGGGCTTACACCATATATTTT. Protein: CASSLREGAYTIYF.

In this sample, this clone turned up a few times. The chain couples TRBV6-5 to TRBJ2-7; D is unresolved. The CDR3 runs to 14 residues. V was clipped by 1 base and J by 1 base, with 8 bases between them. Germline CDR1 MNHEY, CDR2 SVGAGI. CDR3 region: CASSYYGRSYEQYF. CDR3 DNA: TGTGCCAGCAGTTACTATGGCAGGTCCTACGAGCAGTACTTC.

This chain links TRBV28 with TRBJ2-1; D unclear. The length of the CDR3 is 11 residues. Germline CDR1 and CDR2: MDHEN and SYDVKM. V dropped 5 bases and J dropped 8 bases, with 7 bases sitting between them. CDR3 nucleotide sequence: TGTGCCAGCAGTCCCTATTATGAGCAGTTCTTC. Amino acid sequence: CASSPYYEQFF. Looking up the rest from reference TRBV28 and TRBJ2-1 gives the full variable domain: DVKVTQSSRYLVKRTGEKVFLECVQDMDHENMFWYRQDPGLGLRLIYFSYDVKMKEKGDIPEGYSVSREKKERFSLILESASTNQTSMYLCASSPYYEQFFGPGTRLTVL.